These T cell receptor beta chains were read from a single sample in a study of T cell responses to AZD1222 COVID-19 vaccine. The data were produced by immunoSEQ multiplex PCR, yet TCRdb's version contains in-frame clones alone and is incomplete. The data hold roughly 180,000 clones, with approximately 90% observed a single time. The sample consisted of peripheral blood, taken on day 0 of AZD1222 vaccination. These receptor sequences come from an adult in good health. Both conserved end residues are part of each CDR3. Fields, in order: D gene, J gene, CDR3 length, V gene, clone size, CDR3 protein, CDR3 DNA. D genes are given only for firm matches. The listing skips clone size in some rows; elsewhere it reads once, few, many or a size class.

>NA|TRBJ1-1|14|TRBV5-1|NA
CASSPGRGGTEAFF
TGCGCCAGCAGCCCGGGACGGGGAGGCACTGAAGCTTTCTTT
>NA|TRBJ1-2|11|TRBV4-2|NA
CASSQDGGYTF
TGTGCCAGCAGCCAAGATGGTGGCTACACCTTC
>TRBD1|TRBJ1-1|14|TRBV9|NA
CASSDARGPTEAFF
TGTGCCAGCAGCGATGCTAGGGGGCCCACTGAAGCTTTCTTT
>NA|TRBJ2-1|14|TRBV13|NA
CASSLGRGRGEQFF
TGTGCCAGCAGCTTAGGCCGGGGTCGGGGTGAGCAGTTCTTC
>NA|TRBJ2-2|14|TRBV3-1/TRBV3-2|NA
CASSFRGYTGELFF
TGTGCCAGCAGCTTTCGCGGGTACACCGGGGAGCTGTTTTTT
>TRBD2|TRBJ2-2|15|TRBV4-1|NA
CASSEAGMNTGELFF
TGCGCCAGCAGCGAAGCGGGGATGAACACCGGGGAGCTGTTTTTT
>TRBD2|TRBJ2-7|15|TRBV7-2|NA
CASSPAGGAAYEQYF
TGTGCCAGCAGCCCGGCGGGGGGGGCCGCCTACGAGCAGTACTTC
>TRBD1|TRBJ1-3|13|TRBV6-5|NA
CASRTGAGNTIYF
TGTGCCAGCAGGACAGGGGCTGGAAACACCATATATTTT
>NA|TRBJ1-2|15|TRBV19|NA
CASRSDTFQDYGYTF
TGTGCCAGTAGATCAGACACCTTTCAAGACTATGGCTACACCTTC
>NA|TRBJ2-7|11|TRBV5-8|NA
CASSLTGEQYF
TGTGCCAGCAGCCTAACGGGGGAGCAGTACTTC
>NA|TRBJ2-3|13|TRBV25-1|NA
CASDDLSTDTQYF
TGTGCCAGCGACGACTTAAGCACAGATACGCAGTATTTT
>NA|TRBJ1-2|14|TRBV28|NA
CASIRLYGYDGYTF
TGTGCCAGCATTCGTTTATATGGGTATGATGGCTACACCTTC
>NA|TRBJ2-5|14|TRBV7-3|NA
CASSLQLGGETQYF
TGTGCCAGCAGCTTACAACTAGGGGGGGAGACCCAGTACTTC
>NA|TRBJ2-1|17|TRBV5-4|NA
CASSLAVGVVSYNEQFF
TGTGCCAGCAGCTTGGCGGTGGGGGTAGTCTCCTACAATGAGCAGTTCTTC
>TRBD1|TRBJ2-1|16|TRBV7-2|NA
CASSPRTGDTYNEQFF
TGTGCCAGCAGCCCCCGGACAGGGGATACCTACAATGAGCAGTTCTTC
>NA|TRBJ2-7|13|TRBV29-1|NA
CSVAPGVVDEQYF
TGCAGCGTTGCCCCAGGGGTCGTGGACGAGCAGTACTTC
>NA|TRBJ2-3|11|TRBV12-3/TRBV12-4|NA
CASNMGDTQYF
TGTGCCAGCAACATGGGGGATACGCAGTATTTT
>TRBD1|TRBJ2-3|15|TRBV7-9|NA
CASRSPGQGTDTQYF
TGTGCCAGCAGATCGCCGGGACAGGGGACAGATACGCAGTATTTT
>TRBD1|TRBJ1-4|16|TRBV6-5|NA
CASSYKGQGASEKLFF
TGTGCCAGCAGTTACAAGGGACAGGGGGCTAGTGAAAAACTGTTTTTT
>NA|TRBJ1-2|17|TRBV9|NA
CASSPSNNLGGGSGYTF
TGTGCCAGCAGCCCGAGTAATAACCTGGGGGGGGGCTCAGGCTACACCTTC
>TRBD2|TRBJ2-3|15|TRBV7-2|few
CASSSVAGHTDTQYF
TGTGCCAGCAGCTCGGTAGCGGGGCACACAGATACGCAGTATTTT
>TRBD2|TRBJ2-1|18|TRBV27|NA
CASSLRTSGGNPYNEQFF
TGTGCCAGCAGTCTAAGGACTAGCGGGGGGAATCCCTACAATGAGCAGTTCTTC
>TRBD2|TRBJ2-2|18|TRBV6-2/TRBV6-3|NA
CASSYSMGRAVNTGELFF
TGTGCCAGCAGTTACTCGATGGGGAGGGCCGTGAACACCGGGGAGCTGTTTTTT
>NA|TRBJ2-7|14|TRBV5-1|NA
CASSLEQPSYEQYF
TGCGCCAGCAGCCTTGAACAGCCATCCTACGAGCAGTACTTC
>TRBD2|TRBJ2-7|14|TRBV5-1|NA
CASTSSGGSYEQYF
TGCGCCAGCACGAGTAGCGGGGGGTCCTACGAGCAGTACTTC
>TRBD2|TRBJ2-1|15|TRBV7-3|once
CASSLASGYYNEQFF
TGTGCCAGCAGCTTAGCTAGCGGTTACTACAATGAGCAGTTCTTC
>TRBD2|TRBJ2-7|14|TRBV3-1/TRBV3-2|NA
CASSQERGGYEQYF
TGTGCCAGCAGCCAAGAGCGGGGGGGCTACGAGCAGTACTTC
>NA|TRBJ1-1|16|TRBV6-5|NA
CASSLTGWRGNTEAFF
TGTGCCAGCAGTTTAACAGGGTGGAGGGGGAACACTGAAGCTTTCTTT
>TRBD2|TRBJ2-1|15|TRBV5-1|NA
CASSLLAGGHDEQFF
TGCGCCAGCAGCTTGCTAGCGGGGGGGCATGATGAGCAGTTCTTC
>NA|TRBJ1-5|13|TRBV6-2/TRBV6-3|NA
CASSGGGNQPQHF
TGTGCCAGCAGTGGGGGTGGCAATCAGCCCCAGCATTTT
>TRBD2|TRBJ2-1|16|TRBV9|NA
CASSVISGRRVNEQFF
TGTGCCAGCAGCGTGATTAGCGGGCGCAGAGTAAATGAGCAGTTCTTC
>TRBD2|TRBJ2-3|15|TRBV18|NA
CASSPRGGVTDTQYF
TGTGCCAGCTCACCGCGGGGGGGCGTCACAGATACGCAGTATTTT
>NA|TRBJ1-1|13|TRBV12-3/TRBV12-4|once
CASSFQVRTEAFF
TGTGCCAGCAGTTTCCAGGTGCGGACTGAAGCTTTCTTT
>TRBD2|TRBJ2-1|19|TRBV5-1|NA
CASSFQGLAGITWGNEQFF
TGCGCCAGCAGCTTCCAGGGACTAGCGGGGATCACTTGGGGCAATGAGCAGTTCTTC
>TRBD2|TRBJ2-2|14|TRBV29-1|NA
CSVRGTTNTGELFF
TGCAGCGTTCGCGGGACTACGAACACCGGGGAGCTGTTTTTT
>TRBD1|TRBJ2-1|14|TRBV4-1|NA
CASRGAGQGSEQFF
TGCGCCAGCCGCGGGGCGGGACAGGGAAGTGAGCAGTTCTTC
>NA|TRBJ2-3|15|TRBV5-1|NA
CASSLAGQSTDTQYF
TGCGCCAGCAGCTTGGCCGGTCAGTCCACAGATACGCAGTATTTT
>NA|TRBJ2-7|15|TRBV6-5|once
CASRGAGTRSYEQYF
TGTGCCAGCAGAGGGGCGGGAACCAGGTCCTACGAGCAGTACTTC
>TRBD1|TRBJ1-6|13|TRBV5-5|NA
CASSFTGGSPLHF
TGTGCCAGCAGCTTCACAGGGGGCTCACCCCTCCACTTT
>NA|TRBJ1-1|12|TRBV12-3/TRBV12-4|NA
CASSFSRTEAFF
TGTGCCAGCAGTTTCTCCAGAACTGAAGCTTTCTTT